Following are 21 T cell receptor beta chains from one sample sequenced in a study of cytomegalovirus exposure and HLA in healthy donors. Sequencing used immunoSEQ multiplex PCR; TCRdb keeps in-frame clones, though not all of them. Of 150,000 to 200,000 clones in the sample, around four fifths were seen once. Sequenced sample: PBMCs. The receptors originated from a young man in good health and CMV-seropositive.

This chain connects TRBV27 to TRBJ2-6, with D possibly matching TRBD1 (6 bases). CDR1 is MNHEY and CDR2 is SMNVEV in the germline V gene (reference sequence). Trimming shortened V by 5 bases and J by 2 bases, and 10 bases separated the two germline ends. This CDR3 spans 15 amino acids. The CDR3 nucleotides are TGTGCCAGCAGTCAACAGGGTGCTGGGGCCAACGTCCTGACTTTC. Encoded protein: CASSQQGAGANVLTF.

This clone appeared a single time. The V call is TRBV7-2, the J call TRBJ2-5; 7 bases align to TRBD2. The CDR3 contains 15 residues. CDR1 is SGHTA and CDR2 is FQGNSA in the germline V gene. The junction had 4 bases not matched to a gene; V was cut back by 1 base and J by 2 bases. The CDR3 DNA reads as TGTGCCAGCAGCTTAGTTTCAGCGGGGCAAGAGACCCAGTACTTC. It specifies CASSLVSAGQETQYF.

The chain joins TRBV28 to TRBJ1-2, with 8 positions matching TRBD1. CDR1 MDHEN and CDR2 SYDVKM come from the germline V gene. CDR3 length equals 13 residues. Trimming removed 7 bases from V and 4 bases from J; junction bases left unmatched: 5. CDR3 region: CASTGQALYGYTF. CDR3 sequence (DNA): TGTGCCAGCACGGGACAGGCGCTCTATGGCTACACCTTC.

This CDR3 is CASSLVPSLNTEAFF. The CDR3 DNA is TGTGCCAGCAGCTTAGTCCCGAGCTTGAACACTGAAGCTTTCTTT. The chain is built from TRBV7-2 and TRBJ1-1, with no clear D. This CDR3 spans 15 amino acids. CDR1 is SGHTA and CDR2 is FQGNSA in the germline V gene. V gave up 1 base and J gave up 0 bases, with 9 bases separating them.

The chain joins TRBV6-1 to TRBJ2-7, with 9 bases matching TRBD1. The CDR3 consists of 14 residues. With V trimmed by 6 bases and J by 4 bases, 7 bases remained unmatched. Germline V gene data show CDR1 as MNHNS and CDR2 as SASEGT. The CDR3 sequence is CASRPRQGGYEQYF. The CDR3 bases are TGTGCCAGCAGACCAAGACAGGGGGGTTACGAGCAGTACTTC.

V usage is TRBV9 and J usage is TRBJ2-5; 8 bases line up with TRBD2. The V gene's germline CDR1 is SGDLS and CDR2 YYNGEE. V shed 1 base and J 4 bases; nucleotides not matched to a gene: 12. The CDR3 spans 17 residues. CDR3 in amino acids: CASSVPNRLAGGETQYF. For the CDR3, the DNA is TGTGCCAGCAGCGTACCCAATCGTTTGGCGGGGGGAGAGACCCAGTACTTC.

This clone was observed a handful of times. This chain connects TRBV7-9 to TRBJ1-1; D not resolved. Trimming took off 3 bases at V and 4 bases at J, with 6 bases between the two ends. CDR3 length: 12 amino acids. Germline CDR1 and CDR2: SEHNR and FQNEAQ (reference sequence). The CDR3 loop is CASSFLSTEAFF. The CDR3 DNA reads TGTGCCAGCAGCTTTTTGAGCACTGAAGCTTTCTTT.

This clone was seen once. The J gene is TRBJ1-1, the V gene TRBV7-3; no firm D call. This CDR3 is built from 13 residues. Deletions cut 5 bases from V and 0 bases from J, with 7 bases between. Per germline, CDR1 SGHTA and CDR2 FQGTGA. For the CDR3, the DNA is TGTGCCAGCAGCGCCAGTGTGAACACTGAAGCTTTCTTT. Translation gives CASSASVNTEAFF.

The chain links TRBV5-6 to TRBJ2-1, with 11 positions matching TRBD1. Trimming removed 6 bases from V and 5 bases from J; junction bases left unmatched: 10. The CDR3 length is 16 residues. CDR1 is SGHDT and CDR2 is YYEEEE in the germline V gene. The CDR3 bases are TGTGCCAGCAACTTAATCCGGGACAGGGGGAACAATGAGCAGTTCTTC. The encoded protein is CASNLIRDRGNNEQFF.

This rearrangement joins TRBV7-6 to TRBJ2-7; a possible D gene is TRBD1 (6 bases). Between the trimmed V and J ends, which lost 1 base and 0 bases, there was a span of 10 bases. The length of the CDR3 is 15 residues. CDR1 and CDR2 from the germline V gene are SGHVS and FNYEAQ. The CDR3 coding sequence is TGTGCCAGCAGCTTAGAGGCAGGGGCCTCCTACGAGCAGTACTTC. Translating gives CASSLEAGASYEQYF.

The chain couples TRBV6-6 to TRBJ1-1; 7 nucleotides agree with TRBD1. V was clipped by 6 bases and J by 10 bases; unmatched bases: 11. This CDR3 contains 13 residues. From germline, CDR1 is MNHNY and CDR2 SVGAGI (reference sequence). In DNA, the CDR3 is TGTGCCAGCAGCCCCCTCCCGACAGGGAGAGCTTTCTTT. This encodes CASSPLPTGRAFF.

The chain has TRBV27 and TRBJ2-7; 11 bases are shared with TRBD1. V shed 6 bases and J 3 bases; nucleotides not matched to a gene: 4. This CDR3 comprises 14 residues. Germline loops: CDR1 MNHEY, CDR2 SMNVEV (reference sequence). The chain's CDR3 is CASSTGTGGYEQYF. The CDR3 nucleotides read TGTGCCAGCAGCACCGGGACAGGGGGCTACGAGCAGTACTTC.

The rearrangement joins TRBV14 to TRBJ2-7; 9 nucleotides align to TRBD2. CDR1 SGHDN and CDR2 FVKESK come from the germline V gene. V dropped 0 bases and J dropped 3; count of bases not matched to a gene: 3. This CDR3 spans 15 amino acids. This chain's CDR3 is CASSQEAGGYYEQYF. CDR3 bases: TGTGCCAGCAGCCAAGAAGCGGGGGGATACTACGAGCAGTACTTC.

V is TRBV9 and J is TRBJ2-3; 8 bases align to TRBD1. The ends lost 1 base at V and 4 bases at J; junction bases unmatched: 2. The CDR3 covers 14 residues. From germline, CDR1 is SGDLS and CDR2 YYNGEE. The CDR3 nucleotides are TGTGCCAGCAGCGTACAGGGACAGGCAGATACGCAGTATTTT. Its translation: CASSVQGQADTQYF.

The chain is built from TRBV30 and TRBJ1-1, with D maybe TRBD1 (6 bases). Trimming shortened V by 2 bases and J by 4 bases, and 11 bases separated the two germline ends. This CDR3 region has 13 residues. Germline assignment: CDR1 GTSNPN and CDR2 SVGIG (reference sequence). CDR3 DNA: TGTGCCTGGAGTTCAAGGGGGGGCACTGAAGCTTTCTTT. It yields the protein CAWSSRGGTEAFF.

The CDR3 bases are TGTGCCAGCAGCTTCCTCTCACAGGGGGCGAGGGGCTACACCTTC. Protein product: CASSFLSQGARGYTF. The chain combines TRBV5-4 with TRBJ1-2, with 9 nucleotides matching TRBD1. This CDR3 region has 15 residues. From germline, CDR1 is SGHNT and CDR2 YYREEE (reference sequence). The trim removed 2 bases at V and 8 bases at J, leaving 10 bases unmatched.

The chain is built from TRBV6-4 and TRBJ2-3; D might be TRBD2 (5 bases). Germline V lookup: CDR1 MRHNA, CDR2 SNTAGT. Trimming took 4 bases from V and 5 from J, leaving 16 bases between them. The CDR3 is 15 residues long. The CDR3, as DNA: TGTGCCAGCAGTGCCTCGACTAATCTCGGAGATACGCAGTATTTT. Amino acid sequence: CASSASTNLGDTQYF.

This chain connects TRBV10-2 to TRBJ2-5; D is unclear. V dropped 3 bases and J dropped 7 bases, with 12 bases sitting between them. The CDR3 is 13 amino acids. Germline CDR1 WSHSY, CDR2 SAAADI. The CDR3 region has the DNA TGCGCCAGCAGTGAACAAGGCTCGGGGACCCAGTACTTC. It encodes CASSEQGSGTQYF.

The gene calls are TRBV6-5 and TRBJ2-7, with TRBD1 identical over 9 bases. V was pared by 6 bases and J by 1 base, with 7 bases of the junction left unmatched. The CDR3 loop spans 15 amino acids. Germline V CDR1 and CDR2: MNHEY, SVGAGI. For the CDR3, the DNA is TGTGCCAGCAGCCGGACAGGGACAGGGTCCTACGAGCAGTACTTC. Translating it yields CASSRTGTGSYEQYF.

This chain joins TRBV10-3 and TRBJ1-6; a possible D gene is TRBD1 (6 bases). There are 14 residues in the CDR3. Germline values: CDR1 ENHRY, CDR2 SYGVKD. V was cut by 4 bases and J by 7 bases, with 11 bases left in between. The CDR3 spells CAISGAGANSPLHF. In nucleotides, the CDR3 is TGTGCCATCAGTGGAGCGGGGGCGAATTCACCCCTCCACTTT.

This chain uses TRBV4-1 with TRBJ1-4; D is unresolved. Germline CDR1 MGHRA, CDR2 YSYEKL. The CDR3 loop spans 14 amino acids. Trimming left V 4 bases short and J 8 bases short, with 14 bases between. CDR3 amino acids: CASSLLRQEEKLFF. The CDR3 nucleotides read TGCGCCAGCAGCCTCCTCCGACAAGAGGAAAAACTGTTTTTT.